This record covers a single TCR beta chain. The antigen remains unidentified. Other DNA sequences within the sample encode an identical CDR3. This specimen comes from a study of cytomegalovirus exposure and HLA in healthy donors. Study observations and caveats: Several of the most significant clusters appeared, in a later analysis, to be linked to common viral pathogens. Across donors, most TCRs were seen rarely, yet some public ones were widespread.

Between the trimmed V and J ends, which lost 5 bases and 6 bases, there was a span of 14 bases. CDR1 LGHNA and CDR2 YNFKEQ come from the germline V gene. The CDR3 sequence is 14 residues long. With 60 Vbeta and 13 Jbeta primers, the PCR was carried out. Original handling: There were around 78 million unique TCR beta chains by a later count, and 10 million to 12 million of them were shared. Sequencing used immunoSEQ multiplex PCR; TCRdb keeps in-frame clones, though not all of them. Clone size and the V and J calls come from that table; the DNA yielded D and trimming. Found here are about 180,000 clones, around 70% of them singletons; the top ten hold around 3%.

This receptor was taken from a male donor in good health and CMV-seronegative. What was sequenced was PBMCs. The chain recombines TRBV4-2 with TRBJ1-5, with D perhaps TRBD1 (6 bases). The CDR3 bases are TGTGCCAGCAGCGGGACGGGGGGCTTTCAGCCCCAGCATTTT. It encodes CASSGTGGFQPQHF.